The rows below give T cell receptor beta chains drawn from one sample of a study of vaccination and CD4 T cells after COVID-19. TCRdb called the PCR reads again in MiXCR, with one record for every CDR3 protein. The sample holds 25,000 to 30,000 distinct CDR3 sequences, over 40% seen once. The sequencing used CD4+ T cells from blood, collected about 7 months after SARS-CoV-2 vaccination. All receptors come from a human donor who had recovered from COVID-19. The CDR3 runs from the conserved cysteine through the conserved F or W. The D gene is left open where the match is weak. A clone size is listed for some rows: how often the clone was seen (once, few, many), or a class if it is expanded.

d_gene	j_gene	abundance	v_gene	CDR3aa	CDR3nt
-	TRBJ1-1	-	TRBV29-1	CSVPPGTTEAFF	TGCAGCGTTCCGCCAGGGACCACTGAAGCTTTCTTT
TRBD1	TRBJ1-6	-	TRBV7-2	CASSYGQGGNSPLHF	TGTGCCAGCAGCTACGGACAGGGAGGAAATTCACCCCTCCACTTT
TRBD1	TRBJ2-7	-	TRBV20-1	CSARDRRQGSYEQYF	TGCAGTGCTAGAGATCGGAGACAGGGGTCCTACGAGCAGTACTTC
TRBD1	TRBJ1-2	-	TRBV7-9	CASSLRGQGSANYGYTF	TGTGCCAGCAGCTTAAGAGGACAGGGGAGCGCTAACTATGGCTACACCTTC
TRBD2	TRBJ2-3	few	TRBV20-1	CSALTSGNMGDTQYF	TGCAGTGCTTTGACTAGCGGAAACATGGGAGATACGCAGTATTTT
-	TRBJ1-2	few	TRBV7-2	CASSLSGSQVYGYTF	TGTGCCAGCAGCTTAAGCGGCAGCCAGGTCTATGGCTACACCTTC
-	TRBJ2-7	-	TRBV20-1	CSARGLSSDYEQYF	TGCAGTGCTAGGGGACTCTCCAGCGACTACGAGCAGTACTTC
TRBD1	TRBJ1-1	-	TRBV29-1	CSVGQGSTEAFF	TGCAGCGTCGGACAGGGGAGCACTGAAGCTTTCTTT
-	TRBJ1-2	once	TRBV2	CASSQDTGQGYGYTF	TGTGCCAGCAGTCAGGATACAGGGCAGGGCTATGGCTACACCTTC
-	TRBJ1-2	-	TRBV28	CASSFSSYGYTF	TGTGCCAGCAGTTTTTCCAGTTATGGCTACACCTTC
-	TRBJ2-3	-	TRBV20-1	CSARDQSIVSDTQYF	TGCAGTGCTAGAGATCAAAGCATCGTTTCAGATACGCAGTATTTT
-	TRBJ2-1	few	TRBV24-1	CATSDSAPFVQFF	TGTGCCACCAGTGATTCCGCCCCGTTTGTTCAGTTCTTC
-	TRBJ2-5	-	TRBV7-8	CASSLVRQLETQYF	TGTGCCAGCAGCTTAGTTAGGCAGTTAGAGACCCAGTACTTC
TRBD1	TRBJ2-5	-	TRBV5-4	CASARDRAQETQYF	TGTGCCAGCGCCAGGGACAGGGCGCAAGAGACCCAGTACTTC
-	TRBJ2-3	medium-sized	TRBV6-4	CASSGDSTDTQYF	TGTGCCAGCAGTGGGGACAGCACAGATACGCAGTATTTT
-	TRBJ2-1	-	TRBV7-9	CASRPSGAGNEQFF	TGTGCCAGCAGACCATCAGGGGCAGGGAATGAGCAGTTCTTC
-	TRBJ2-5	-	TRBV28	CASSLSSQETQYF	TGTGCCAGCAGTTTGAGCTCCCAAGAGACCCAGTACTTC
TRBD2	TRBJ2-7	-	TRBV27	CASSYSGRSSYEQYF	TGTGCCAGCAGTTATAGCGGGCGTAGCTCCTACGAGCAGTACTTC
-	TRBJ1-1	few	TRBV20-1	CSASAGVGTEAFF	TGCAGTGCGAGTGCGGGAGTGGGGACTGAAGCTTTCTTT
TRBD1	TRBJ1-1	few	TRBV19	CASSIWAGGNTEAFF	TGTGCCAGTAGTATCTGGGCAGGGGGGAACACTGAAGCTTTCTTT
TRBD1	TRBJ2-5	-	TRBV2	CASGLTGGETQYF	TGTGCCAGCGGCTTGACAGGGGGAGAGACCCAGTACTTC